One sample yielded the 21 T cell receptor beta chains listed below, sequenced in a study of response to subunit inactivated influenza vaccine. TCRdb itself ran the RT-PCR reads through MiXCR, one entry per CDR3 protein. This sample yields more than 400,000 distinct CDR3 sequences, of which roughly 9.8% are seen a single time; approximately 12% belongs to the top ten. This specimen consisted of PBMCs from blood, obtained 40 to 50 days after vaccination. The source of these receptors is a man aged 50 or older who received an inactivated influenza vaccine.

The J gene is TRBJ2-3, the V gene TRBV7-9; a weak D match, TRBD1 (5 bases). The CDR3 totals 16 residues. Germline V gives CDR1 SEHNR, CDR2 FQNEAQ (reference sequence). V was shortened by 1 base and J by 6 bases, with 17 bases between the two germline ends. The chain's CDR3 is CASSLGVQGWLDTQYF. CDR3 DNA sequence: TGTGCCAGCAGCTTAGGGGTCCAGGGATGGTTGGATACGCAGTATTTT.

The sample holds many counts of this clonotype. The J gene is TRBJ2-7, the V gene TRBV6-2 or TRBV6-3; the D is unclear. There are 14 residues in the CDR3. The V and J ends lost 7 bases and 3 bases respectively, with 16 bases between them. The germline CDR1 and CDR2 sequences are MNHEY and SVGEGT. The CDR3 region has the DNA TGTGCCAGCAACCCCGACGGGCCACGCTACGAGCAGTACTTC. Amino acid sequence: CASNPDGPRYEQYF.

This clonotype was seen many times. The rearrangement links TRBV20-1 to TRBJ1-4, with D uncertain. The germline V gene has CDR1 DFQATT and CDR2 SNEGSKA (reference sequence). The CDR3 contains 13 residues. V lost 5 bases to trimming and J lost 6 bases, with 13 bases between them. The CDR3 spells CSAHKVEDEKLFF. The CDR3 nucleotides read TGCAGTGCTCACAAAGTGGAGGATGAAAAACTGTTTTTT.

The sample holds a few counts of this clonotype. The chain recombines TRBV13 with TRBJ2-1; a weak D match, TRBD1 (6 bases). This CDR3 is 12 amino acids long. Trimming left V 8 bases short and J 7 bases short, with 12 bases between. The germline CDR1 and CDR2 sequences are PRHDT and FYEKMQ (reference sequence). The CDR3 DNA sequence: TGTGCCAGCTCCCCAGGGGCTAATGAGCAGTTCTTC. Protein: CASSPGANEQFF. The complete variable domain, with remaining parts taken from reference TRBV13 and TRBJ2-1, reads AAGVIQSPRHLIKEKRETATLKCYPIPRHDTVYWYQQGPGQDPQFLISFYEKMQSDKGSIPDRFSAQQFSDYHSELNMSSLELGDSALYFCASSPGANEQFFGPGTRLTVL.

This clonotype appeared many times. The chain has TRBV20-1 and TRBJ2-7; 9 bases are shared with TRBD1. V dropped 6 bases and J dropped 8; count of bases not matched to a gene: 11. The CDR3 is 13 amino acids. Per germline, CDR1 DFQATT and CDR2 SNEGSKA (reference sequence). The CDR3 DNA follows: TGCAGTGCAGCACAGGGGGCAGCCTTAAAGCAGTACTTC. It yields the protein CSAAQGAALKQYF.

This clonotype was picked up a small number of times. The V and J genes are TRBV27 and TRBJ2-1, with 8 positions matching TRBD1. Germline V gene lookup returns CDR1 MNHEY and CDR2 SMNVEV (reference sequence). The ends lost 8 bases at V and 9 bases at J; junction bases unmatched: 6. CDR3 length: 12 residues. CDR3: CASGTGWGEQFF. DNA for the CDR3: TGTGCCAGCGGGACAGGTTGGGGTGAGCAGTTCTTC.

The chain joins TRBV5-1 to TRBJ2-5, with D perhaps TRBD1 (6 bases). The CDR3 consists of 13 residues. Germline V gene lookup returns CDR1 SGHRS and CDR2 YFSETQ. V was cut by 7 bases and J by 5 bases, with 15 bases left in between. The CDR3: CASGPGATETQYF. In DNA form, the CDR3 reads TGCGCCAGCGGGCCAGGGGCGACGGAGACCCAGTACTTC. Based on the CDR3 plus reference TRBV5-1 and TRBJ2-5, the full variable domain is KAGVTQTPRYLIKTRGQQVTLSCSPISGHRSVSWYQQTPGQGLQFLFEYFSETQRNKGNFPGRFSGRQFSNSRSEMNVSTLELGDSALYLCASGPGATETQYFGPGTRLLVL.

Only a few counts were recorded for this clonotype. V gene TRBV20-1 combines with J gene TRBJ2-7, with TRBD1 as a possible D gene (6 bases). This CDR3 is 13 amino acids long. Germline V gives CDR1 DFQATT, CDR2 SNEGSKA (reference sequence). Trimming left V 3 bases short and J 6 bases short, with 15 bases between. The CDR3 region is CSASYTGKGEQYF. The CDR3 nucleotides read TGCAGTGCTAGTTATACAGGGAAAGGCGAGCAGTACTTC.

The chain's CDR3 is CASSYVAGPSYEQYF. The DNA of the CDR3 is TGTGCCAGCAGTTATGTAGCGGGTCCCTCCTACGAGCAGTACTTC. The genes are TRBV6-5 and TRBJ2-7; 7 nucleotides line up with TRBD2. Trimming removed 3 bases from V and 0 bases from J; junction bases left unmatched: 5. From germline, CDR1 is MNHEY and CDR2 SVGAGI. The CDR3 runs to 15 residues.

In its sample, this clonotype was seen many times. V is TRBV7-6 and J is TRBJ2-1; 7 bases fit TRBD1. The J segment lost 7 bases and the V segment lost 5 bases, leaving 8 bases of the junction unmatched. CDR3 length: 14 amino acids. The germline gives CDR1 SGHVS, CDR2 FNYEAQ. CDR3 sequence (DNA): TGTGCCAGCAGCCTACAGGACAGGAGAAATGAGCAGTTCTTC. The encoded protein is CASSLQDRRNEQFF.

This clonotype was counted between two and nine times. J is TRBJ1-4 and V is TRBV4-2; no definite D call. The CDR3 runs to 15 residues. CDR1 is LGHNA and CDR2 is YNFKEQ in the germline V gene. V shed 4 bases and J shed 3 bases, with 12 bases lying between them. The CDR3 protein is CASSRRESANEKLFF. CDR3 DNA: TGTGCCAGCAGCCGGAGGGAGTCAGCTAATGAAAAACTGTTTTTT.

This clonotype was seen repeatedly, ten times or more. V and J are TRBV29-1 and TRBJ2-1; 10 nucleotides align to TRBD1. The CDR3 length is 20 residues. V lost 7 bases, J lost 1 base, and 22 bases stayed unmatched. Germline V CDR1 and CDR2: SQVTM, ANQGSEA. The DNA for the CDR3 is TGCAGCGCGGGGGGCTTATCCGGGACAGGGGAATCTCGATCCTACAATGAGCAGTTCTTC. It translates to CSAGGLSGTGESRSYNEQFF.

This chain connects TRBV20-1 to TRBJ1-2, with D uncertain. CDR3 length: 16 amino acids. Trimming removed 5 bases at V and 4 bases at J, with 23 bases between. CDR1 is DFQATT, CDR2 SNEGSKA, per germline (reference sequence). The DNA of the CDR3 is TGCAGTGCTCCCAGTTCGGGTCGTCAGCGCGGCTATGGCTACACCTTC. Protein product: CSAPSSGRQRGYGYTF.

The chain links TRBV15 to TRBJ1-2, with D perhaps TRBD1 (6 bases). The CDR3 extends over 15 amino acids. The germline V gene has CDR1 LNHNV and CDR2 YYDKDF (reference sequence). The V and J ends lost 0 bases and 6 bases respectively, with 14 bases between them. This CDR3 reads CATSRDRQGRDGYTF. CDR3 sequence (DNA): TGTGCCACCAGCAGAGATCGGCAGGGGAGGGATGGCTACACCTTC. The variable domain in full, completed from reference TRBV15 and TRBJ1-2, reads DAMVIQNPRYQVTQFGKPVTLSCSQTLNHNVMYWYQQKSSQAPKLLFHYYDKDFNNEADTPDNFQSRRPNTSFCFLDIRSPGLGDTAMYLCATSRDRQGRDGYTFGSGTRLTVV.

This clonotype has at least ten counts. This sequence joins TRBV5-1 and TRBJ1-6; no clear D gene. Looked up from germline, CDR1 is SGHRS and CDR2 is YFSETQ. The V end lost 0 bases, the J end lost 7 bases, and 11 bases lay between the germline ends. The CDR3 extends over 15 amino acids. The CDR3 DNA reads TGCGCCAGCAGCTTGGAGGCAGGAAGAAATTCACCCCTCCACTTT. Its translation is CASSLEAGRNSPLHF. Combining the CDR3 with reference TRBV5-1 and TRBJ1-6 gives the whole variable domain KAGVTQTPRYLIKTRGQQVTLSCSPISGHRSVSWYQQTPGQGLQFLFEYFSETQRNKGNFPGRFSGRQFSNSRSEMNVSTLELGDSALYLCASSLEAGRNSPLHFGNGTRLTVT.

This clonotype showed up many times. The chain couples TRBV3-1 to TRBJ2-7, with D possibly TRBD2 on 5 matching bases. This CDR3 region has 15 residues. Germline V gene sequence: CDR1 LGHDT, CDR2 YNNKEL (reference sequence). Between the trimmed V and J ends, which lost 1 base and 0 bases, there was a span of 10 bases. In nucleotides, the CDR3 is TGTGCCAGCAGCCAAGGAGGAGGCCTCTCCTACGAGCAGTACTTC. Translation: CASSQGGGLSYEQYF.

This clonotype has ten or more counts. CDR3 DNA sequence: TGTGCCAGCAGCAAGGACAGGGGCCAGCCCCAGCATTTT. Its translation: CASSKDRGQPQHF. The chain combines TRBV7-2 with TRBJ1-5, with 9 bases fitting TRBD1. The V segment lost 5 bases and the J segment 7 bases; nucleotides outside the gene matches: 3. There are 13 residues in the CDR3. In germline, CDR1 is SGHTA, CDR2 FQGNSA.

The table lists this clonotype with many counts. The V and J genes are TRBV6-1 and TRBJ2-7; D possibly corresponds to TRBD2 (6 bases). Germline lookup yields CDR1 MNHNS and CDR2 SASEGT. V lost 1 base and J lost 0, with 10 bases in between. The CDR3 is made up of 15 amino acids. In DNA, the CDR3 is TGTGCCAGCAGTGAAGATGCGGGGATCTCCTACGAGCAGTACTTC. This gives the protein CASSEDAGISYEQYF.

The rearrangement links TRBV20-1 to TRBJ2-1, with a weak D call TRBD2 (5 bases). V dropped 0 bases and J dropped 4 bases, with 16 bases sitting between them. This CDR3 contains 16 residues. CDR1 and CDR2 (germline): DFQATT, SNEGSKA (reference sequence). CDR3 loop: CSARDRRLDVYNEQFF. The CDR3 nucleotides read TGCAGTGCTAGAGATAGGAGGCTCGACGTTTACAATGAGCAGTTCTTC.

The chain links TRBV7-2 to TRBJ2-3; D assignment may be TRBD1 or TRBD2 (6 bases each). The germline V and J ends were trimmed by 2 bases and 3 bases, with 33 bases remaining between them. The germline V gene encodes CDR1 SGHTA and CDR2 FQGNSA. CDR3 length equals 22 residues. The CDR3 region has the DNA TGTGCCAGCAGCTTATTTTCAACAAAATCGCCAAACAGGGAGGTTGGGACAGATACGCAGTATTTT. The encoded protein is CASSLFSTKSPNREVGTDTQYF.

This clonotype was counted many times. CDR3 nucleotides: TGCAGTGCTAGAGACACCTGGAATCCCTACGAGCAGTACTTC. This gives the protein CSARDTWNPYEQYF. The chain is built from TRBV20-1 and TRBJ2-7; D not resolved. V lost 0 bases to trimming and J lost 2 bases, with 11 bases between them. Per the germline V gene, CDR1 is DFQATT and CDR2 is SNEGSKA (reference sequence). The CDR3 has 14 residues.